This TCR beta chain comes out of a study of cytomegalovirus exposure and HLA in healthy donors. A multiplex PCR was run with 60 Vbeta primers and 13 Jbeta primers. Profiling relied on immunoSEQ multiplex PCR, and the TCRdb table lists in-frame clones only, not all of them. The table shows approximately 130,000 clones, with 6.5% to 9.5% occurring only once. This clonotype was sampled from a woman aged 40 to 49 in good health and CMV-seropositive. Material: PBMCs.

The CDR3 here is CASTAGPLNTEAFF. CDR3 nucleotide sequence: TGTGCCAGCACGGCAGGCCCTTTGAACACTGAAGCTTTCTTT. This rearrangement joins TRBV14 to TRBJ1-1, with D uncertain. Trimming shortened V by 7 bases and J by 0 bases, and 12 bases separated the two germline ends. The CDR3 contains 14 residues. Germline assignment: CDR1 SGHDN and CDR2 FVKESK.